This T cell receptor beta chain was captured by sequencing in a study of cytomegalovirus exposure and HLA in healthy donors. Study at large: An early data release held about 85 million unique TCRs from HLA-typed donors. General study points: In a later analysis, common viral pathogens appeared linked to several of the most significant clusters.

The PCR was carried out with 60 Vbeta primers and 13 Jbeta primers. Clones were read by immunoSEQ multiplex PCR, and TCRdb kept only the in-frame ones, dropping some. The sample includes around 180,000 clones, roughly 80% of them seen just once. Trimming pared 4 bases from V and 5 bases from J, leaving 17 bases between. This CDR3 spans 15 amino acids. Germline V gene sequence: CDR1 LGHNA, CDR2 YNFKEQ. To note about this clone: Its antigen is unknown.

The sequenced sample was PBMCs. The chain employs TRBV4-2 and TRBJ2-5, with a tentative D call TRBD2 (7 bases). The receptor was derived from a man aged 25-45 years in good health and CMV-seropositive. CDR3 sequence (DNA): TGTGCCAGCAGCCCGCGCGGGGGCCCCCTGGAGACCCAGTACTTC. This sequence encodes CASSPRGGPLETQYF.